The 2 T cell receptor beta chains below all came from one sample that was sequenced in a study of OX40 agonist ivuxolimab in advanced cancers. Using immunoSEQ multiplex PCR, the repertoire was profiled, and TCRdb retains in-frame clones only, with some absent. The table includes roughly 140,000 clones, approximately 94% detected once. The sequencing used CD4+ or CD8+ T cells sorted from blood, collected in a trial of the OX40 agonist ivuxolimab. These receptors came from an adult with an advanced solid tumor such as melanoma, head and neck, liver or kidney cancer.

This chain joins TRBV9 and TRBJ1-6; D is unresolved. CDR3 length: 15 residues. Germline CDR1 SGDLS, CDR2 YYNGEE. V lost 4 bases and J lost 5, with 13 bases in between. CDR3 nucleotides: TGTGCCAGCAGCCCGCAGTTGGACGATAATTCACCCCTCCACTTT. Translating gives CASSPQLDDNSPLHF. The full variable domain, in which reference TRBV9 and TRBJ1-6 provide the parts outside the CDR3, is DSGVTQTPKHLITATGQRVTLRCSPRSGDLSVYWYQQSLDQGLQFLIQYYNGEERAKGNILERFSAQQFPDLHSELNLSSLELGDSALYFCASSPQLDDNSPLHFGNGTRLTVT.

The chain links TRBV9 to TRBJ1-2; weak D call: TRBD1 (6 bases). Germline lookup yields CDR1 SGDLS and CDR2 YYNGEE. CDR3 size: 14 residues. Trimming took 0 bases from V and 7 from J, leaving 13 bases between them. In DNA, the CDR3 is TGTGCCAGCAGCGTAGATGGGGGGCGAGGTGGCTACACCTTC. This translates into CASSVDGGRGGYTF.